This TCR beta chain derives from a study of T cell repertoires in cytomegalovirus infection. Across the whole study: Both CMV infection and a matching HLA type were indicated by public TCR beta signatures.

Germline V gene sequence: CDR1 LGHNA, CDR2 YNFKEQ. The junction had 2 bases not matched to a gene; V was cut back by 0 bases and J by 4 bases. The CDR3 loop spans 15 amino acids. Remarks on this clonotype: Its specificity is unknown.

TCRdb reprocessed the reads with MiXCR, giving one entry per CDR3 protein. The table has more than 75,000 distinct CDR3 sequences, 25% to 30% seen once. The genes are TRBV4-2 and TRBJ1-2; 10 bases fit TRBD1. The sequence derives from a human donor in good health (CMV status not recorded). Some clones in this sample may be carry-over from other donors' samples. The input for sequencing was CD8+ T cells from cultured PBMCs, taken from culture after CMV antigen stimulation. The CDR3 spells CASSQEGTGVYGYTF. CDR3 DNA sequence: TGTGCCAGCAGCCAAGAAGGGACAGGGGTCTATGGCTACACCTTC.